Listed here are 25 T cell receptor beta chains from one sample, sequenced in a study of blood T cell repertoires in COVID-19. Only in-frame clones appear in the TCRdb table, and some are missing; sequencing was by immunoSEQ multiplex PCR. The data contain 370,000 or so clones, 80% to 90% of them singletons. Material for sequencing was PBMCs or T cells enriched from blood (not recorded which). The receptors shown here come from a man aged 30 to 39 who had recovered from COVID-19.

V usage is TRBV29-1 and J usage is TRBJ2-3; a possible D gene is TRBD1 (6 bases). CDR3 size: 15 residues. Trimming pared 4 bases from V and 1 base from J, leaving 15 bases between. Germline V gene sequence: CDR1 SQVTM, CDR2 ANQGSEA. The DNA of the CDR3 is TGCAGCGTTGGGGGGCCAGGCAGGGGCACAGATACGCAGTATTTT. Translated: CSVGGPGRGTDTQYF.

The chain combines TRBV18 with TRBJ1-5; possibly TRBD1 for D (6 bases). This CDR3 region has 17 residues. V lost 5 bases and J 1 base, leaving 18 bases between the germline ends. CDR1 and CDR2 from the germline V gene are KGHSH and LQKENI. In nucleotides, the CDR3 is TGTGCCAGCTCAGGAACCGAGACAGGTCAAAGCAATCAGCCCCAGCATTTT. As protein: CASSGTETGQSNQPQHF.

This clone was recorded once. The chain combines TRBV14 with TRBJ1-1, with no clear D. V dropped 5 bases and J dropped 0 bases, with 7 bases sitting between them. The CDR3 sequence is 13 residues long. Germline CDR1 SGHDN, CDR2 FVKESK. The CDR3 sequence: CASSLELNTEAFF. The CDR3 DNA follows: TGTGCCAGCAGCTTAGAGCTGAACACTGAAGCTTTCTTT.

This chain's CDR3 is CASSPERTGQYF. CDR3 in DNA: TGTGCCAGCTCCCCCGAGAGGACAGGACAGTACTTC. This chain connects TRBV18 to TRBJ2-7, with 7 nucleotides matching TRBD1. V gave up 6 bases and J gave up 10 bases; unmatched junction bases: 9. The V gene's germline CDR1 is KGHSH and CDR2 LQKENI. The CDR3 covers 12 residues. The entire variable domain, with the rest obtained from reference TRBV18 and TRBJ2-7, is as follows: NAGVMQNPRHLVRRRGQEARLRCSPMKGHSHVYWYRQLPEEGLKFMVYLQKENIIDESGMPKERFSAEFPKEGPSILRIQQVVRGDSAAYFCASSPERTGQYFGPGTRLTVT.

This clone has more than one count but fewer than ten. The chain joins TRBV2 to TRBJ1-4, with D maybe TRBD1 (5 bases). Germline V CDR1 and CDR2: SNHLY, FYNNEI. The germline V and J ends were trimmed by 8 bases and 10 bases, with 14 bases remaining between them. CDR3 size: 12 residues. The CDR3 bases are TGTGCCAGCGGGACCGGGGGTGGAAAACTGTTTTTT. It yields the protein CASGTGGGKLFF.

V gene TRBV7-9 combines with J gene TRBJ1-2, with D maybe TRBD1 (6 bases). CDR1 SEHNR and CDR2 FQNEAQ come from the germline V gene (reference sequence). Trimming removed 3 bases from V and 10 bases from J, with 18 bases in between. This CDR3 comprises 14 residues. Written as DNA, the CDR3 is TGTGCCAGCAGCTTTGGAGCTCAGGGGATCCACTACACCTTC. This codes for CASSFGAQGIHYTF.

V and J are TRBV5-6 and TRBJ1-6; a possible D gene is TRBD1 (5 bases). The germline gives CDR1 SGHDT, CDR2 YYEEEE. Trimming removed 3 bases from V and 10 bases from J, with 11 bases in between. The CDR3 has 13 residues. The CDR3 is CASSSGIGSPLHF. The CDR3 DNA is TGTGCCAGCAGCTCAGGGATTGGATCACCCCTCCACTTT.

V gene TRBV4-1 combines with J gene TRBJ1-4, with D perhaps matching TRBD1 (6 bases). CDR1 MGHRA and CDR2 YSYEKL come from the germline V gene. V dropped 4 bases and J dropped 0 bases, with 12 bases sitting between them. The CDR3 runs 16 residues. The CDR3 loop is CASSRFSGATNEKLFF. Written as DNA, the CDR3 is TGCGCCAGCAGCCGGTTTTCAGGGGCAACTAATGAAAAACTGTTTTTT.

The chain combines TRBV27 with TRBJ1-2; the D gene is possibly TRBD1 (5 bases). The germline V and J ends were trimmed by 5 bases and 11 bases, with 18 bases remaining between them. This CDR3 has 13 residues. Germline CDR1 reads MNHEY; CDR2 reads SMNVEV (reference sequence). CDR3 sequence (DNA): TGTGCCAGCAGTCCCTACCTCCAGGGTTCATACACCTTC. Translated: CASSPYLQGSYTF.

The CDR3 protein is CASSETGTGDQPQHF. The CDR3 region has the DNA TGTGCCAGCAGTGAGACCGGGACAGGGGATCAGCCCCAGCATTTT. The rearrangement links TRBV6-4 to TRBJ1-5, with 10 bases that match TRBD1. In germline, CDR1 is MRHNA, CDR2 SNTAGT. The CDR3 runs to 15 residues. The V and J ends lost 3 bases and 5 bases, in that order; junction bases with no gene match: 4.

The chain recombines TRBV20-1 with TRBJ1-1, with 10 nucleotides matching TRBD1. CDR3 size: 13 residues. The ends lost 3 bases at V and 7 bases at J; junction bases unmatched: 5. CDR1 and CDR2 from the germline V gene are DFQATT and SNEGSKA (reference sequence). The CDR3 is CSASRDRGFEAFF. CDR3 sequence (DNA): TGCAGTGCTAGTAGGGACAGGGGATTTGAAGCTTTCTTT.

A single count supports this clone. The V gene is TRBV5-1, the J gene TRBJ1-6; D might be TRBD1 (5 bases). Trimming took 0 bases from V and 7 from J, leaving 14 bases between them. CDR3 size: 16 residues. Germline lookup yields CDR1 SGHRS and CDR2 YFSETQ. The CDR3 sequence is CASSLGEGAGNSPLHF. The CDR3, as DNA: TGCGCCAGCAGCTTGGGAGAAGGGGCAGGGAATTCACCCCTCCACTTT.

The V gene is TRBV12-5, the J gene TRBJ1-4, with D possibly TRBD1 on 5 matching bases. V lost 1 base and J 9 bases, leaving 12 bases between the germline ends. From germline, CDR1 is LGHNT and CDR2 FRNRAP. This CDR3 is 14 amino acids long. The CDR3 nucleotides are TGTGCTAGTGGTTTGGAGACAGCTAGTAAAAAACTGTTTTTT. Protein sequence: CASGLETASKKLFF.

V gene TRBV3-1 (or the pseudogene TRBV3-2) combines with J gene TRBJ2-5; D is possibly TRBD2 (5 bases). Trimming stripped 0 bases from V and 4 bases from J, with 18 bases between. CDR1 is LGHDT, CDR2 YNNKEL, per germline (reference sequence). This CDR3 region has 17 residues. The CDR3 spells CASSQDRFGIWGETQYF. The CDR3 bases are TGTGCCAGCAGCCAAGATAGGTTCGGGATATGGGGAGAGACCCAGTACTTC.

The chain combines TRBV19 with TRBJ2-6; a weak D match, TRBD1 (6 bases). The V end was cut by 4 bases, the J end by 0 bases, with 16 bases between. This CDR3 is built from 18 residues. In germline, CDR1 is LNHDA, CDR2 SQIVND (reference sequence). This CDR3 reads CASSTPTTRGSGANVLTF. The CDR3 DNA sequence: TGTGCCAGTAGTACCCCGACAACCAGGGGCTCTGGGGCCAACGTCCTGACTTTC.

This chain connects TRBV4-1 to TRBJ2-2, with TRBD2 matching over 8 bases. This CDR3 region has 16 residues. The germline CDR1 and CDR2 sequences are MGHRA and YSYEKL. After removal of 6 bases from V and 0 bases from J, the junction contained 6 bases not matched to a gene. CDR3 bases: TGCGCCAGCAGACCAGGGCGGGAGGCGAACACCGGGGAGCTGTTTTTT. As protein: CASRPGREANTGELFF.

The J gene is TRBJ1-3, the V gene TRBV18; D may be TRBD1 (5 bases). The CDR3 covers 15 residues. V was cut by 2 bases and J by 2 bases, with 10 bases left in between. Germline lookup yields CDR1 KGHSH and CDR2 LQKENI. Here the CDR3 reads CASSPSPGTGNTIYF. CDR3 bases: TGTGCCAGCTCACCATCTCCAGGGACTGGAAACACCATATATTTT.

The V gene is TRBV4-2, the J gene TRBJ1-1; 8 bases agree with TRBD1. Germline CDR1 LGHNA, CDR2 YNFKEQ. The trim removed 4 bases at V and 6 bases at J, leaving 7 bases unmatched. The CDR3 is 14 residues long. The CDR3 nucleotides read TGTGCCAGCAGCCCGCCGGACAGGGAAGCTGAAGCTTTCTTT. This sequence encodes CASSPPDREAEAFF.

The chain combines TRBV27 with TRBJ2-2, with D perhaps TRBD2 (5 bases). Trimming stripped 7 bases from V and 1 base from J, with 19 bases between. The CDR3 is 17 residues long. Germline V gene data show CDR1 as MNHEY and CDR2 as SMNVEV (reference sequence). The CDR3 is CASTPLAQVENTGELFF. CDR3 DNA sequence: TGTGCCAGCACGCCCCTAGCCCAGGTAGAGAACACCGGGGAGCTGTTTTTT.

V gene TRBV11-2 combines with J gene TRBJ1-3; D call uncertain. Trimming pared 5 bases from V and 2 bases from J, leaving 13 bases between. Looked up from germline, CDR1 is SGHAT and CDR2 is FQNNGV. The CDR3 has 15 amino acids. CDR3 DNA sequence: TGTGCCAGCAGCCCCAGGACGGGGACTGGAAACACCATATATTTT. Protein sequence: CASSPRTGTGNTIYF.

This chain connects TRBV4-2 to TRBJ2-1, with D perhaps TRBD1 (6 bases). V was clipped by 0 bases and J by 3 bases, with 12 bases between them. This CDR3 is built from 16 residues. Germline CDR1 and CDR2: LGHNA and YNFKEQ. The CDR3 here is CASSQDKGGNYNEQFF. The CDR3 DNA reads TGTGCCAGCAGCCAAGATAAAGGGGGAAACTACAATGAGCAGTTCTTC.

The V call is TRBV28, the J call TRBJ1-2; 9 bases agree with TRBD1. This CDR3 is 13 amino acids long. The junction had 4 bases not matched to a gene; V was cut back by 4 bases and J by 7 bases. The germline CDR1 and CDR2 sequences are MDHEN and SYDVKM. In DNA, the CDR3 is TGTGCCAGCAGTTACTCGGGACAGGGTGGCTACACCTTC. Protein: CASSYSGQGGYTF.

V usage is TRBV27 and J usage is TRBJ1-4; TRBD1 aligns across 10 bases. The CDR3 runs to 14 residues. After removal of 5 bases from V and 6 bases from J, the junction contained 3 bases not matched to a gene. The germline gives CDR1 MNHEY, CDR2 SMNVEV (reference sequence). The CDR3 loop reads CASSRQGAYEKLFF. The CDR3 DNA reads as TGTGCCAGCAGTCGACAGGGGGCATATGAAAAACTGTTTTTT.

This chain uses TRBV7-2 with TRBJ2-5; D is possibly TRBD2 (6 bases). Trimming stripped 0 bases from V and 2 bases from J, with 10 bases between. Per the germline V gene, CDR1 is SGHTA and CDR2 is FQGNSA. This CDR3 has 15 amino acids. CDR3 protein: CASSLATGGQETQYF. The CDR3 coding sequence is TGTGCCAGCAGCTTAGCGACCGGGGGACAAGAGACCCAGTACTTC.

This clone appeared a single time. V gene TRBV6-5 combines with J gene TRBJ2-3; unclear D gene. V gave up 2 bases and J gave up 2 bases, with 11 bases separating them. CDR3 length equals 15 residues. Germline assignment: CDR1 MNHEY and CDR2 SVGAGI. Here the CDR3 DNA reads TGTGCCAGCAGTTACCTAGGAGCTCTCACAGATACGCAGTATTTT. Its translation: CASSYLGALTDTQYF.